Sequencing of this TCR beta chain was carried out in a study of vaccination effects on CD4 cells after COVID-19. Study context: Two-dose BNT162b2 or mRNA-1273 vaccination was given to participants.

Using viral peptide pools, the ViraFEST assay grew out antigen-specific CD4+ T cells prior to sequencing. Scientists isolated CD4+ T cells after a roughly nine-day culture period ended. PCR-confirmed SARS-CoV-2 infection occurred in the person between March and December 2020. IL-2 medium supplanted half the medium on days 3 and 7. Remarks on this clone: Its antigen is currently unknown.

This CDR3 comprises 11 residues. Germline assignment: CDR1 SEHNR and CDR2 FQNEAQ (reference sequence). V dropped 7 bases and J dropped 15 bases, with 16 bases sitting between them. The table came from immunoSEQ multiplex PCR; TCRdb's copy has only in-frame clones and leaves some out. The table has some 35,000 clones, around 70% seen once. This TCR derives from a human donor who had a prior SARS-CoV-2 infection. The chain uses TRBV7-9 and TRBJ2-1, with D perhaps matching TRBD1 (5 bases). The starting material was CD4+ T cells from PBMCs cultured with HCoV-NL63 spike peptides, obtained before COVID-19 vaccination. The CDR3 is CASNDSPVAFF. DNA for the CDR3: TGTGCCAGCAATGACAGCCCGGTTGCGTTCTTC.